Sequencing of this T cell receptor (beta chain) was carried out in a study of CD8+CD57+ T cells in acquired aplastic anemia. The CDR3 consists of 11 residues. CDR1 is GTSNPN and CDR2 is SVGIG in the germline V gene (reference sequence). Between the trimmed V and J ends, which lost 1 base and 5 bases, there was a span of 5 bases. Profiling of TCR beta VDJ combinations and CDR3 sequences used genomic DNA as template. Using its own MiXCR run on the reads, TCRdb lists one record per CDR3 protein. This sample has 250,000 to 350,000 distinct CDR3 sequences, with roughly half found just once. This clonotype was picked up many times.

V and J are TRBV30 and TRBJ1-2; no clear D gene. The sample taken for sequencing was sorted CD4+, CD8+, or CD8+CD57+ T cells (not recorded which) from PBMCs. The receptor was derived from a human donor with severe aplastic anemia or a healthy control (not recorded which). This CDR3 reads CAWSAVYGYTF. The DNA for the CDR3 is TGTGCCTGGAGTGCAGTATATGGCTACACCTTC.